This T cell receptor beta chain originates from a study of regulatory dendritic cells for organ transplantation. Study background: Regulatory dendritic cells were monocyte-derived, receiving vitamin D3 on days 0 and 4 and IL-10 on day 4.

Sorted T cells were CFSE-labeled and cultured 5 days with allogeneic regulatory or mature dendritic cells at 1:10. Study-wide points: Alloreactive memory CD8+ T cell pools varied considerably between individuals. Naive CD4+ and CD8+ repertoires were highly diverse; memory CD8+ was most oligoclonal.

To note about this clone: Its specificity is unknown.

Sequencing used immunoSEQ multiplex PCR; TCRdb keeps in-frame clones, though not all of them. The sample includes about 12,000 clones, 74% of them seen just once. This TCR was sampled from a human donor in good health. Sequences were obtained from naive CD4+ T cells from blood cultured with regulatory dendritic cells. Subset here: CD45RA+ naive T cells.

CDR3 sequence: CSVDGSGGWRETQYF. The CDR3 DNA follows: TGCAGCGTTGATGGTAGCGGGGGCTGGCGGGAGACCCAGTACTTC. The chain carries TRBV29-1 and TRBJ2-5; TRBD2 matches 9 bases. This CDR3 comprises 15 residues. Germline lookup yields CDR1 SQVTM and CDR2 ANQGSEA. J lost 5 bases, V lost 3 bases, and 10 bases had no gene match.